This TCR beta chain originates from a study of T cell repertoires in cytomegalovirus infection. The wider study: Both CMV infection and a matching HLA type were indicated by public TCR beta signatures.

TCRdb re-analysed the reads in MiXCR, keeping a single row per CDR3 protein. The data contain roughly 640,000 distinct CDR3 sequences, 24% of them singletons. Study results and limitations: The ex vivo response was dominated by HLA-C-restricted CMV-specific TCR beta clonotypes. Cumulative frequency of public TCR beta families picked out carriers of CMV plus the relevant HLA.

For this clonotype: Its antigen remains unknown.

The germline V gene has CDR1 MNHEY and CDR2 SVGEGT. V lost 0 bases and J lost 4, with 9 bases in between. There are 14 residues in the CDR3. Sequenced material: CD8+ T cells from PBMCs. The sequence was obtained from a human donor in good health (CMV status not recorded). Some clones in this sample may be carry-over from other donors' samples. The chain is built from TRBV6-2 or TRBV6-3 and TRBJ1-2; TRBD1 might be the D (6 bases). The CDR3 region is CASSYSGTTYGYTF. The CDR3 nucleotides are TGTGCCAGCAGTTACTCCGGGACAACCTATGGCTACACCTTC.